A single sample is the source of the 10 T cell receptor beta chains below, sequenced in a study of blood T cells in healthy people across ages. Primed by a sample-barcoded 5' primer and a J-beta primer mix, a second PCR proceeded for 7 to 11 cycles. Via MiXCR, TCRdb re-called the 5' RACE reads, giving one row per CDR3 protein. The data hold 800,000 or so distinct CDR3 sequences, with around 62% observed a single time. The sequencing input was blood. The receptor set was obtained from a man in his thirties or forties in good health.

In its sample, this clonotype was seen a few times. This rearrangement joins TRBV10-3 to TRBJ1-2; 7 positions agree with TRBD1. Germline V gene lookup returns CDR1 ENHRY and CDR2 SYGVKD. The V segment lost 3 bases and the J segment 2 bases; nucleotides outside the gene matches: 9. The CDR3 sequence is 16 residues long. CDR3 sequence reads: CAISEITGTANYGYTF. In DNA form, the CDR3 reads TGTGCCATCAGTGAAATAACCGGGACAGCAAACTATGGCTACACCTTC.

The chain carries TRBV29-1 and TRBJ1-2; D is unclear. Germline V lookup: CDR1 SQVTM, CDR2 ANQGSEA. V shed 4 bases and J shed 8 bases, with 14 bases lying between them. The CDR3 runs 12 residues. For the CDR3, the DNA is TGCAGCGTTGCACAGCCTAAAGAAGGCTACACCTTC. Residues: CSVAQPKEGYTF.

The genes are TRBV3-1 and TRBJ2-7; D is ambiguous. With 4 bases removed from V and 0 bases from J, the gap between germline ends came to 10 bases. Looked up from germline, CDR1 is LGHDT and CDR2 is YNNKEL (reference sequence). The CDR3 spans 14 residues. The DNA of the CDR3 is TGTGCCAGCAGCCTACAACAGAGCTCCTACGAGCAGTACTTC. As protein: CASSLQQSSYEQYF.

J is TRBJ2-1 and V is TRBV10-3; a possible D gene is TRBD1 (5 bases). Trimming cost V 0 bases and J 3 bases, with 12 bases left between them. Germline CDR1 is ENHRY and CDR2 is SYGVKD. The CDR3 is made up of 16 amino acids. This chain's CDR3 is CAISESGRVDYNEQFF. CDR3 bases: TGTGCCATCAGTGAGTCGGGCAGGGTTGACTACAATGAGCAGTTCTTC.

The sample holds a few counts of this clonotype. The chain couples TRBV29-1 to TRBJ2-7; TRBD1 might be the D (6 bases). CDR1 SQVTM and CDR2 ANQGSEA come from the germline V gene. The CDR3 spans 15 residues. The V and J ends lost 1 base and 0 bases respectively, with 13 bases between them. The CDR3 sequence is CSVEAPRDNSYEQYF. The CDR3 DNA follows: TGCAGCGTTGAAGCCCCCCGGGACAACTCCTACGAGCAGTACTTC.

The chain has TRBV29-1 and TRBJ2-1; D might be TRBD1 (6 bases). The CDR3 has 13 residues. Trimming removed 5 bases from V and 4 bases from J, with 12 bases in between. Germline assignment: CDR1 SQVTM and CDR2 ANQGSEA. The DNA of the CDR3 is TGCAGCGTTCCTCCGGACAGTTACAATGAGCAGTTCTTC. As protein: CSVPPDSYNEQFF.

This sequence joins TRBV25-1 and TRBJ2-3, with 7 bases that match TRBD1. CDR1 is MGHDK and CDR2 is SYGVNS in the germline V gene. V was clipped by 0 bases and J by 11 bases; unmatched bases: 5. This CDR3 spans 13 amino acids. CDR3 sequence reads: CASSEYHRGGQYF. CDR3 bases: TGTGCCAGCAGTGAATATCACAGGGGTGGGCAGTATTTT. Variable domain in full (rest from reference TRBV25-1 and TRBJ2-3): EADIYQTPRYLVIGTGKKITLECSQTMGHDKMYWYQQDPGMELHLIHYSYGVNSTEKGDLSSESTVSRIRTEHFPLTLESARPSHTSQYLCASSEYHRGGQYFGPGTRLTVL.

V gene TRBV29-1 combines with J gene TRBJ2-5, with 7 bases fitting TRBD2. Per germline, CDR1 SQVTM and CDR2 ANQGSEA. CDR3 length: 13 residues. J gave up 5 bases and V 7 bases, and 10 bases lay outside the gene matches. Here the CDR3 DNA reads TGCAGCGGTGTGCGGGGGAGGTCGGAGACCCAGTACTTC. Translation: CSGVRGRSETQYF.

This CDR3 is CASSLAGEEETQYF. DNA for the CDR3: TGTGCCAGCAGCCTAGCGGGGGAGGAAGAGACTCAGTACTTC. This chain joins TRBV28 and TRBJ2-4, with 10 positions matching TRBD2. V lost 6 bases, J lost 12 bases, and 11 bases stayed unmatched. The CDR3 runs to 14 residues. Looked up from germline, CDR1 is MDHEN and CDR2 is SYDVKM. The variable domain in full, with the rest retrieved from reference TRBV28 and TRBJ2-4, is DVKVTQSSRYLVKRTGEKVFLECVQDMDHENMFWYRQDPGLGLRLIYFSYDVKMKEKGDIPEGYSVSREKKERFSLILESASTNQTSMYLCASSLAGEEETQYFGAGTRLSVL.

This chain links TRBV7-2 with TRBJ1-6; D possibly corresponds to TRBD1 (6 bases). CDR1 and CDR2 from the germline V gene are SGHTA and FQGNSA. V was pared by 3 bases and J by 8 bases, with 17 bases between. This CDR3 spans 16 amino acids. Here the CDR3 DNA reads TGTGCCAGCAGCTTTCTCCGGGGGCGGGTAGATTCACCCCTCCACTTT. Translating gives CASSFLRGRVDSPLHF.